The 19 T cell receptor beta chains below were found in one sample sequenced in a study of T cell responses to AZD1222 COVID-19 vaccine. Repertoires were generated with immunoSEQ multiplex PCR, while TCRdb's copy carries only in-frame clones and drops some. Among approximately 150,000 clones, less than 95% were seen once, and the ten largest hold around 1.5%. Sample: peripheral blood, taken on day 0 of AZD1222 vaccination. These receptors all stem from an adult in good health.

The genes are TRBV28 and TRBJ2-3; D not resolved. Germline V gives CDR1 MDHEN, CDR2 SYDVKM. V lost 2 bases to trimming and J lost 6 bases, with 12 bases between them. The CDR3 spans 14 residues. CDR3 region: CASSLATFGDTQYF. CDR3 DNA sequence: TGTGCCAGCAGTTTAGCCACATTCGGGGATACGCAGTATTTT.

This clone was seen a single time. This chain links TRBV6-2 or TRBV6-3 with TRBJ2-3, with D perhaps TRBD2 (5 bases). The V gene lost 4 bases and the J gene lost 1 base, with 9 bases spanning the gap. Looked up from germline, CDR1 is MNHEY and CDR2 is SVGEGT. The CDR3 has 14 residues. The CDR3 coding sequence is TGTGCCAGCAGTTTGTCGCGGGGCACAGATACGCAGTATTTT. It yields the protein CASSLSRGTDTQYF.

V is TRBV7-8 and J is TRBJ2-7; the D gene is possibly TRBD1 (6 bases). V lost 5 bases and J 3 bases, leaving 17 bases between the germline ends. This CDR3 has 15 amino acids. The germline V gene has CDR1 SGHVS and CDR2 FQNEAQ. CDR3 protein: CASSPRGQRFYEQYF. The CDR3 bases are TGTGCCAGCAGCCCCCGTGGACAGAGATTCTACGAGCAGTACTTC.

The CDR3 spells CASRSTGDPSPLHF. Here the CDR3 DNA reads TGCGCCAGCAGATCGACAGGGGATCCTTCACCCCTCCACTTT. V gene TRBV4-3 combines with J gene TRBJ1-6; 8 bases are shared with TRBD1. V lost 6 bases and J lost 9; bases outside the gene matches: 7. Germline lookup yields CDR1 LGHNA and CDR2 YSLEER. The CDR3 loop spans 14 amino acids.

The chain joins TRBV14 to TRBJ1-1; tentative D call: TRBD1 (5 bases). The CDR3 has 14 residues. Trimming shortened V by 4 bases and J by 3 bases, and 12 bases separated the two germline ends. The germline V gene has CDR1 SGHDN and CDR2 FVKESK. The CDR3 region is CASSLVSGYTEAFF. CDR3 coding DNA: TGTGCCAGCAGCCTGGTATCAGGGTACACTGAAGCTTTCTTT.

The gene calls are TRBV7-9 and TRBJ2-7, with TRBD2 matching 14 bases. The CDR3 consists of 15 residues. The germline V gene has CDR1 SEHNR and CDR2 FQNEAQ (reference sequence). V shed 8 bases, J shed 4 bases, and the junction held 7 bases outside the gene matches. The CDR3 is CASRWGTSGGYEQYF. The CDR3 DNA follows: TGTGCCAGCCGTTGGGGGACTAGCGGGGGTTACGAGCAGTACTTC. Variable domain in full (rest from reference TRBV7-9 and TRBJ2-7): DTGVSQNPRHKITKRGQNVTFRCDPISEHNRLYWYRQTLGQGPEFLTYFQNEAQLEKSRLLSDRFSAERPKGSFSTLEIQRTEQGDSAMYLCASRWGTSGGYEQYFGPGTRLTVT.

This chain uses TRBV30 with TRBJ1-3; no clear D gene. The CDR3 sequence is 13 residues long. Between the trimmed V and J ends, which lost 5 bases and 1 base, there was a span of 9 bases. CDR1 and CDR2 (germline): GTSNPN, SVGIG (reference sequence). This chain's CDR3 is CAWVMGSGNTIYF. CDR3 nucleotide sequence: TGTGCCTGGGTCATGGGATCTGGAAACACCATATATTTT.

The V and J genes are TRBV5-1 and TRBJ1-1; the match to TRBD1 covers 10 bases. CDR1 is SGHRS, CDR2 YFSETQ, per germline. The V and J ends lost 3 bases and 4 bases, in that order; junction bases with no gene match: 9. The CDR3 length is 16 residues. The CDR3 DNA reads TGCGCCAGCAGCTCCGGGAGACAGGGGGCGACCACTGAAGCTTTCTTT. The encoded protein is CASSSGRQGATTEAFF.

The chain couples TRBV10-3 to TRBJ2-5, with 8 positions matching TRBD2. The V and J ends lost 2 bases and 4 bases, in that order; junction bases with no gene match: 3. This CDR3 comprises 14 residues. The germline gives CDR1 ENHRY, CDR2 SYGVKD. CDR3 bases: TGTGCCATCAGTGAGCAGCTAGCGGGAGAGACCCAGTACTTC. The encoded protein is CAISEQLAGETQYF.

CDR3 in amino acids: CASSLSGTGDGYTF. The CDR3 bases are TGTGCCAGCAGCTTATCGGGGACAGGGGATGGCTACACCTTC. The chain is built from TRBV7-9 and TRBJ1-2; TRBD1 aligns across 10 bases. Germline CDR1 SEHNR, CDR2 FQNEAQ (reference sequence). The CDR3 loop spans 14 amino acids. J lost 6 bases, V lost 2 bases, and 3 bases had no gene match. The variable domain in full, completed from reference TRBV7-9 and TRBJ1-2, reads DTGVSQNPRHKITKRGQNVTFRCDPISEHNRLYWYRQTLGQGPEFLTYFQNEAQLEKSRLLSDRFSAERPKGSFSTLEIQRTEQGDSAMYLCASSLSGTGDGYTFGSGTRLTVV.

The sample holds one count of this clone. This rearrangement joins TRBV7-8 to TRBJ2-3; 14 bases map to TRBD2. The CDR3 sequence is 18 residues long. Unmatched junction bases numbered 10, after V lost 4 bases and J lost 4 bases. Germline V lookup: CDR1 SGHVS, CDR2 FQNEAQ. In DNA form, the CDR3 reads TGTGCCAGCAGCTCCTTCGCACGACTAGCGGGGGGGTCAGATACGCAGTATTTT. This codes for CASSSFARLAGGSDTQYF. Based on the CDR3 plus reference TRBV7-8 and TRBJ2-3, the full variable domain is GAGVSQSPRYKVAKRGQDVALRCDPISGHVSLFWYQQALGQGPEFLTYFQNEAQLDKSGLPSDRFFAERPEGSVSTLKIQRTQQEDSAVYLCASSSFARLAGGSDTQYFGPGTRLTVL.

The rearrangement joins TRBV5-8 to TRBJ2-7; D gene ambiguous. This CDR3 is built from 13 residues. V dropped 4 bases and J dropped 5 bases, with 13 bases sitting between them. Germline V lookup: CDR1 SGHTS, CDR2 YDEGEE. The CDR3: CASSMRFANEQYF. CDR3 nucleotide sequence: TGTGCCAGCAGCATGAGGTTCGCGAACGAGCAGTACTTC.

This chain links TRBV7-2 with TRBJ2-1, with D perhaps matching TRBD1 or TRBD2 (6 bases each). Germline loops: CDR1 SGHTA, CDR2 FQGNSA. V lost 2 bases, J lost 5 bases, and 16 bases lay in between. The length of the CDR3 is 16 residues. CDR3 DNA: TGTGCCAGCAGCTTACGGGGGCAGACTTCTAACAATGAGCAGTTCTTC. This gives the protein CASSLRGQTSNNEQFF.

The chain links TRBV28 to TRBJ1-1; D unresolved. V lost 6 bases, J lost 1 base, and 12 bases lay in between. The CDR3 length is 14 residues. Germline CDR1 and CDR2: MDHEN and SYDVKM. The CDR3 reads CASSADRWNTEAFF. The CDR3, as DNA: TGTGCCAGCAGCGCGGACCGATGGAACACTGAAGCTTTCTTT. Supplemented by reference TRBV28 and TRBJ1-1, the full variable domain reads DVKVTQSSRYLVKRTGEKVFLECVQDMDHENMFWYRQDPGLGLRLIYFSYDVKMKEKGDIPEGYSVSREKKERFSLILESASTNQTSMYLCASSADRWNTEAFFGQGTRLTVV.

The chain carries TRBV6-5 and TRBJ1-5; tentative D call: TRBD1 (6 bases). The germline V gene encodes CDR1 MNHEY and CDR2 SVGAGI. The CDR3 runs 15 residues. Trimming removed 3 bases from V and 7 bases from J, with 16 bases in between. CDR3 coding DNA: TGTGCCAGCAGTTATTCGGGAGGGGGTGGACAGCCCCAGCATTTT. It yields the protein CASSYSGGGGQPQHF.

The chain employs TRBV2 and TRBJ1-4; D gene ambiguous. Trimming shortened V by 1 base and J by 2 bases, and 11 bases separated the two germline ends. Germline lookup yields CDR1 SNHLY and CDR2 FYNNEI. This CDR3 comprises 16 residues. The CDR3 protein is CASSEGRLITNEKLFF. The CDR3 bases are TGTGCCAGCAGTGAAGGTAGATTGATCACTAATGAAAAACTGTTTTTT.

This clone was recorded many times. J is TRBJ1-5 and V is TRBV19; D is possibly TRBD1 (5 bases). The V gene lost 2 bases and the J gene lost 2 bases, with 13 bases spanning the gap. Germline lookup yields CDR1 LNHDA and CDR2 SQIVND (reference sequence). This CDR3 comprises 16 residues. CDR3 DNA: TGTGCCAGTAGTATACTAGGGGAAGGGGGCAATCAGCCCCAGCATTTT. Amino acid sequence: CASSILGEGGNQPQHF.

The chain employs TRBV28 and TRBJ1-1; weak D call: TRBD1 (5 bases). The germline V gene encodes CDR1 MDHEN and CDR2 SYDVKM. The V gene lost 3 bases and the J gene lost 1 base, with 12 bases spanning the gap. This CDR3 region has 15 residues. This chain's CDR3 is CASSLRGDPNTEAFF. The CDR3 DNA follows: TGTGCCAGCAGTTTGAGGGGCGATCCGAACACTGAAGCTTTCTTT.

The chain uses TRBV14 and TRBJ2-6; tentative D call: TRBD2 (5 bases). The V end lost 2 bases, the J end lost 4 bases, and 9 bases lay between the germline ends. The CDR3 has 15 residues. Germline loops: CDR1 SGHDN, CDR2 FVKESK. The CDR3 nucleotides are TGTGCCAGCAGCCAATCCGGGGTCGGGGCCAACGTCCTGACTTTC. Translating it yields CASSQSGVGANVLTF.